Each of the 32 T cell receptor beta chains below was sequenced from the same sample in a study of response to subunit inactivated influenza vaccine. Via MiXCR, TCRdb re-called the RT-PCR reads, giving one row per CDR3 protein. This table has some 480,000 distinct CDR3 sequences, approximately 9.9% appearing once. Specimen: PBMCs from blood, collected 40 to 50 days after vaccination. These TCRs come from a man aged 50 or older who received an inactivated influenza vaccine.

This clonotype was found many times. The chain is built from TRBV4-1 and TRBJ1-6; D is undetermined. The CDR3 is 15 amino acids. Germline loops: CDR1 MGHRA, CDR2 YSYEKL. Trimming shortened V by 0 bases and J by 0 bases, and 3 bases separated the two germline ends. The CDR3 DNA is TGCGCCAGCAGCCAAGACAGCTCCTATAATTCACCCCTCCACTTT. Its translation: CASSQDSSYNSPLHF.

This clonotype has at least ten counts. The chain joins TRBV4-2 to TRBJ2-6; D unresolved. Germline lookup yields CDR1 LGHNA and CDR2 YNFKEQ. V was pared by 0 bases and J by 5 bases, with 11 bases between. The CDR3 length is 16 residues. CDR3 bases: TGTGCCAGCAGCCAAGAGAAGGTAGGAAGGGCCAACGTCCTGACTTTC. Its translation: CASSQEKVGRANVLTF.

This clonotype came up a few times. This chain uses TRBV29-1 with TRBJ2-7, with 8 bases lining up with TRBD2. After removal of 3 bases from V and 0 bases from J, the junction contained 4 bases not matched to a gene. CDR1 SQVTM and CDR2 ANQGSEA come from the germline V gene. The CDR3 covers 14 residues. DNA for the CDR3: TGCAGCGTTGATTTAGCGGGGAGCTCCTACGAGCAGTACTTC. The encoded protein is CSVDLAGSSYEQYF.

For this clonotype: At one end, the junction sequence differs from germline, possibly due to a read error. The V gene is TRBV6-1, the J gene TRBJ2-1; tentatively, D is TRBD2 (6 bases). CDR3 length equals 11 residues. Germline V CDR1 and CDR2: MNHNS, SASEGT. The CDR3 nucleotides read TGTGCCAGCAGTGAAGCCCTTACGGGGGTCTTC. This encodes CASSEALTGVF.

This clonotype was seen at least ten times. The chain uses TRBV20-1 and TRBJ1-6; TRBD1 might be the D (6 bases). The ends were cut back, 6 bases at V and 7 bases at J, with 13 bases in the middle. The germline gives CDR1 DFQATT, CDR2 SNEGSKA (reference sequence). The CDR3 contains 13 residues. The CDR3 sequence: CSAPGQGNSPLHF. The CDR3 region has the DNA TGCAGTGCGCCGGGTCAGGGGAATTCACCCCTCCACTTT.

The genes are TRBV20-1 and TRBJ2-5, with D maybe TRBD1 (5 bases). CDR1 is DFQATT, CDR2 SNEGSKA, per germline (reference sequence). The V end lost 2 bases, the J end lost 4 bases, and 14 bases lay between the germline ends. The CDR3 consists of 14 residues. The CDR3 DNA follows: TGCAGTGCTAGACCAGCAAATGGGGCAGAGACCCAGTACTTC. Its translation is CSARPANGAETQYF.

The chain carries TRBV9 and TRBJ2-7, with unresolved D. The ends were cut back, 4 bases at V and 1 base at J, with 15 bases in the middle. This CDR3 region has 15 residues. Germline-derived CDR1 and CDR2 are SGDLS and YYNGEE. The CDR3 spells CASSTSSLGSYEQYF. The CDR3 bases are TGTGCCAGCAGCACCTCATCACTCGGTTCCTACGAGCAGTACTTC.

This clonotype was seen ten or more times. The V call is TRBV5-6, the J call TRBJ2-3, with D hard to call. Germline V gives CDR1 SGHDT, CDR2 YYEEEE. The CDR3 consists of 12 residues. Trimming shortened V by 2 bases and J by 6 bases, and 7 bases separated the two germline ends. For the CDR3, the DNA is TGTGCCAGCAGCTTTCATTTGGATACGCAGTATTTT. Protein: CASSFHLDTQYF.

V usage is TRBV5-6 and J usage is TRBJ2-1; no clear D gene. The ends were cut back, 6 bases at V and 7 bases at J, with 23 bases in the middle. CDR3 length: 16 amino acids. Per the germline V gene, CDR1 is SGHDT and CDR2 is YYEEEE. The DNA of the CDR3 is TGTGCCAGCACCCTTGGCCCACTTCCTACGAGGAATGAGCAGTTCTTC. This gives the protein CASTLGPLPTRNEQFF.

The CDR3 here is CASSLVGRYTDTQYF. CDR3 nucleotide sequence: TGTGCCAGCAGCTTAGTCGGGAGGTACACAGATACGCAGTATTTT. The rearrangement joins TRBV7-2 to TRBJ2-3, with TRBD2 identical over 7 bases. Germline CDR1 reads SGHTA; CDR2 reads FQGNSA. The V gene end was trimmed by 1 base and the J gene end by 2 bases; junction bases not matched to a gene: 3. The CDR3 is 15 residues long.

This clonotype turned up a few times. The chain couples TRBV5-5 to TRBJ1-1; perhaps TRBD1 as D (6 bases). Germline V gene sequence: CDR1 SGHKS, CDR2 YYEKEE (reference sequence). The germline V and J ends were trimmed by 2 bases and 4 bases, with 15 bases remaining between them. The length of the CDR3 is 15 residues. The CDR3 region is CASSFSRGEGTEAFF. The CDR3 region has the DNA TGTGCCAGCAGCTTCTCCAGGGGTGAGGGCACTGAAGCTTTCTTT.

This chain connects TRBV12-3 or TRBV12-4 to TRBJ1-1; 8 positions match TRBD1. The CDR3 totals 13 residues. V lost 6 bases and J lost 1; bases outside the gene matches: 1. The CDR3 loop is CASRDRANTEAFF. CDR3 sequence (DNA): TGTGCCAGCAGGGACAGGGCGAACACTGAAGCTTTCTTT.

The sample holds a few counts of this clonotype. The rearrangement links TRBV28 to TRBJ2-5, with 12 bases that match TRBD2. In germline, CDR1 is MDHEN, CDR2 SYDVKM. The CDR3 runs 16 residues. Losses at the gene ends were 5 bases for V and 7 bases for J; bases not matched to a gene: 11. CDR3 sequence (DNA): TGTGCCAGCAGTGCCCTAGCGGGGGGGGCCACTGTGACCCAGTACTTC. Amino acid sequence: CASSALAGGATVTQYF.

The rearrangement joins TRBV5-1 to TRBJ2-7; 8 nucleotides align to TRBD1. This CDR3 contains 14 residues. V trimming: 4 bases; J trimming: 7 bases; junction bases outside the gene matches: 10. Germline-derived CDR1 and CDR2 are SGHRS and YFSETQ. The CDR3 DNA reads TGCGCCAGCAGCACCGGGACAGGTCGTCAGGAGCAGTACTTC. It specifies CASSTGTGRQEQYF.

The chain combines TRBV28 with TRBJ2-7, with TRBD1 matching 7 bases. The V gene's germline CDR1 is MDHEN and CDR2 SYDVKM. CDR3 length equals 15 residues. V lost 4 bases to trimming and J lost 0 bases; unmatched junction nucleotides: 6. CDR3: CASSSRTGDSYEQYF. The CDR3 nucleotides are TGTGCCAGCAGTTCTAGGACAGGCGACTCCTACGAGCAGTACTTC.

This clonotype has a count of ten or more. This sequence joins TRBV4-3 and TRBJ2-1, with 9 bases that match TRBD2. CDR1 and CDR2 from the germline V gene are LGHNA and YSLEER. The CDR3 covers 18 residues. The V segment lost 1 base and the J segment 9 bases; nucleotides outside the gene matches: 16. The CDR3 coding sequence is TGCGCCAGCAGCCAAGCGTTTCGTGGGACTAGCCTGCACCCTGAGCAGTTCTTC. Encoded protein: CASSQAFRGTSLHPEQFF.

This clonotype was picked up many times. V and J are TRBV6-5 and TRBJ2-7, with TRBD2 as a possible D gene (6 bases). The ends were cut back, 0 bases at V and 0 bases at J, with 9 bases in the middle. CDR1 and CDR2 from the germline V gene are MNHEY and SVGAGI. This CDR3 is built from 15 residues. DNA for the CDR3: TGTGCCAGCAGTTACTCGGGGACTCGCTCCTACGAGCAGTACTTC. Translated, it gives CASSYSGTRSYEQYF.

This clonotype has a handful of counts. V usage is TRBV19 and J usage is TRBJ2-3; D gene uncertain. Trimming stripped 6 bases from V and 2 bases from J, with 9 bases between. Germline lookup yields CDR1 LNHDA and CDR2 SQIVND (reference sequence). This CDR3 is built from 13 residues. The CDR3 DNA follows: TGTGCCAGTAGAGGTCCTGTCACAGATACGCAGTATTTT. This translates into CASRGPVTDTQYF.

The chain's CDR3 is CASSPGTGGPEIHF. CDR3 sequence (DNA): TGTGCCAGCAGTCCCGGGACAGGGGGCCCTGAAATCCACTTT. V and J are TRBV6-1 and TRBJ1-6; 12 nucleotides align to TRBD1. The CDR3 totals 14 residues. V gave up 5 bases and J gave up 17 bases; unmatched junction bases: 10. Per germline, CDR1 MNHNS and CDR2 SASEGT.

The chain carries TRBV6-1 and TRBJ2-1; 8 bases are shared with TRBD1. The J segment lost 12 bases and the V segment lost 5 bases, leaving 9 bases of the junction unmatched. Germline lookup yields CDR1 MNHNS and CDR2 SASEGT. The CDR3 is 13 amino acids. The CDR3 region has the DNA TGTGCCAGCAGTCCTCCCCAGGGGGCCGGGCAGTTCTTC. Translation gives CASSPPQGAGQFF.

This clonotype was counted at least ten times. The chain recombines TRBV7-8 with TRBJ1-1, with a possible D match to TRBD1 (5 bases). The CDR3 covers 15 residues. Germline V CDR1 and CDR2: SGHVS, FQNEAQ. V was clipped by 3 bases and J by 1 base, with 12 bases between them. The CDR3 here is CASSFPGTANTEAFF. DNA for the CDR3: TGTGCCAGCAGCTTCCCTGGGACGGCGAACACTGAAGCTTTCTTT.

Here the CDR3 reads CASSLSQGANEQYF. The CDR3 DNA reads TGTGCCAGCAGTTTGTCGCAGGGGGCAAACGAGCAGTACTTC. The chain carries TRBV27 and TRBJ2-7; 8 nucleotides line up with TRBD1. From germline, CDR1 is MNHEY and CDR2 SMNVEV (reference sequence). The CDR3 contains 14 residues. Trimming cost V 3 bases and J 5 bases; bases outside gene matches: 6.

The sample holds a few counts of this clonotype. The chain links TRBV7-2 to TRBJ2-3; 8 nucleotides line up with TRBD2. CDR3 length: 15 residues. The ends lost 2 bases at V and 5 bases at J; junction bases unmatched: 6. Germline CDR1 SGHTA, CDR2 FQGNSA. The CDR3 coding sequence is TGTGCCAGCAGCTTAAAGAGCGGGAGTTTAGATACGCAGTATTTT. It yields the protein CASSLKSGSLDTQYF.

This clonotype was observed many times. This CDR3 is CASRPGTGVPRSQPQHF. As DNA, the CDR3 is TGTGCCAGCAGGCCCGGGACAGGGGTGCCCAGAAGTCAGCCCCAGCATTTT. The chain links TRBV28 to TRBJ1-5, with 10 bases that match TRBD1. CDR3 length: 17 residues. Germline values: CDR1 MDHEN, CDR2 SYDVKM. V shed 6 bases and J 6 bases; nucleotides not matched to a gene: 14.

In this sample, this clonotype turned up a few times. CDR3 coding DNA: TGTGCCAGCAGCTTAAAGGGACTCTCATCCTACAATGAGCAGTTCTTC. Translation: CASSLKGLSSYNEQFF. The V gene is TRBV7-3, the J gene TRBJ2-1; TRBD2 is a possible D gene (6 bases). The CDR3 has 16 amino acids. Trimming removed 1 base at V and 1 base at J, with 11 bases between. Germline V gene sequence: CDR1 SGHTA, CDR2 FQGTGA.

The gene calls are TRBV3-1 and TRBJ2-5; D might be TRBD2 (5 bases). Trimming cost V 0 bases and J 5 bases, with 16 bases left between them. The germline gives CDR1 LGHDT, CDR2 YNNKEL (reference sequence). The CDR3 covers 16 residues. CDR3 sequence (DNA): TGTGCCAGCAGCCAAGATCAGACTACGTCTCGGGAGACCCAGTACTTC. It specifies CASSQDQTTSRETQYF.

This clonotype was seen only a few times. This chain's CDR3 is CASSRGQGSDSPLHF. CDR3 DNA sequence: TGCGCCAGCAGCCGCGGACAGGGATCGGATTCACCCCTCCACTTT. The rearrangement joins TRBV5-1 to TRBJ1-6, with 8 bases fitting TRBD1. Germline trimming cut 4 bases from V and 8 bases from J; bases unmatched to any gene: 8. Germline CDR1 and CDR2: SGHRS and YFSETQ. The CDR3 totals 15 residues.

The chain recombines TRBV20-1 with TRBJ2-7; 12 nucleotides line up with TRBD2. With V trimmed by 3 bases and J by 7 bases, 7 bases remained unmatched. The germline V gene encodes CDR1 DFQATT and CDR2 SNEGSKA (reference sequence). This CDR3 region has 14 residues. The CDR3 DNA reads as TGCAGTGCTAGGACTAGCGGGAGTTTTCGGGAGCAGTACTTC. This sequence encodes CSARTSGSFREQYF.

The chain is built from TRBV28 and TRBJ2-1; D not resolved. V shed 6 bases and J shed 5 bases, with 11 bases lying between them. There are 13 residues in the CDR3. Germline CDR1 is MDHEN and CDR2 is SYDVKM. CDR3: CASSPRSNNEQFF. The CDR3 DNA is TGTGCCAGCAGCCCTAGGAGCAACAATGAGCAGTTCTTC.

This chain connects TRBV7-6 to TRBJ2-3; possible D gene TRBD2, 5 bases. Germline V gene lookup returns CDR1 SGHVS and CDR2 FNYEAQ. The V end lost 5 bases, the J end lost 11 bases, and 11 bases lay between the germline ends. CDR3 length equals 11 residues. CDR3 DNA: TGTGCCAGCAGCCACGGTGCGGGGCAGTATTTT. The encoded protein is CASSHGAGQYF.

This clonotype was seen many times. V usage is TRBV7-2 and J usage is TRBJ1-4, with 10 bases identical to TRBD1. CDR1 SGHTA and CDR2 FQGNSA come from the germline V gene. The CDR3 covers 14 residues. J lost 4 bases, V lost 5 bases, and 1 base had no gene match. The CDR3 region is CASSGTGVNEKLFF. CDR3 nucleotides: TGTGCCAGCAGCGGGACAGGGGTTAATGAAAAACTGTTTTTT.

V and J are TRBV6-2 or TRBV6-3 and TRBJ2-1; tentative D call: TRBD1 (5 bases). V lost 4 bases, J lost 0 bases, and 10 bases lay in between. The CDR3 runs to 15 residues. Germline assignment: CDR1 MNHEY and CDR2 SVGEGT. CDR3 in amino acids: CASSFTGPSYNEQFF. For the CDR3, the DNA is TGTGCCAGCAGTTTCACAGGTCCCTCCTACAATGAGCAGTTCTTC.